A selection of T cell receptor beta chains follows, all from one sample in a study of identical twins. TCRdb re-analysed the 5' RACE reads in MiXCR, keeping a single row per CDR3 protein. Found here are approximately 620,000 distinct CDR3 sequences, 8% to 9% of them singletons; the top ten hold approximately 0.96%. The data were also submitted as part of a second study, on yellow fever vaccine responses in identical twins.

Material for sequencing was PBMCs. These receptors were taken from a woman between 18 and 30 years old in good health. Each CDR3 is given with its conserved first and last residue. Fields, in order: J gene, clone size, D gene, CDR3 length, V gene, CDR3 DNA, CDR3 protein. D genes are given only for firm matches. Clone size appears in some rows only: once, few, many, or a class for an expanded clone.

J: TRBJ2-1; size: NA; D: TRBD2; length: 17; V: TRBV24-1; DNA: TGTGCCACCAGTGATTCCAGAGGACTAGCGGGAGTGGATGAGCAGTTCTTC; CDR3: CATSDSRGLAGVDEQFF
J: TRBJ2-7; size: few; D: TRBD1; length: 14; V: TRBV4-1; DNA: TGCGCCAGCAGCCAAGAGAGGACAGGGTACGAGCAGTACTTC; CDR3: CASSQERTGYEQYF
J: TRBJ2-7; size: few; D: TRBD1; length: 14; V: TRBV28; DNA: TGTGCCAGCAGCCCGACAGGGCCCCCCTACGAGCAGTACTTC; CDR3: CASSPTGPPYEQYF
J: TRBJ2-5; size: many; D: TRBD2; length: 15; V: TRBV20-1; DNA: TGCAGTGCTAGAGCTCTATCTAGCGGGAAAGAGACCCAGTACTTC; CDR3: CSARALSSGKETQYF
J: TRBJ2-7; size: many; D: NA; length: 13; V: TRBV13; DNA: TGTGCCAGCAGCTCAGTCTCGGCCTACGAGCAGTACTTC; CDR3: CASSSVSAYEQYF
J: TRBJ2-1; size: many; D: TRBD1; length: 14; V: TRBV20-1; DNA: TGCAGTGCTAGAGTGGACAGGGGGTACAATGAGCAGTTCTTC; CDR3: CSARVDRGYNEQFF
J: TRBJ2-3; size: NA; D: TRBD2; length: 17; V: TRBV28; DNA: TGTGCCAGCAGTGCCGTACTGGGACTAGCGGAGACAGATACGCAGTATTTT; CDR3: CASSAVLGLAETDTQYF
J: TRBJ2-7; size: NA; D: TRBD1; length: 15; V: TRBV27; DNA: TGTGCCAGCAGTTCCTGGGACAGGGGGTTCGACGAGCAGTACTTC; CDR3: CASSSWDRGFDEQYF
J: TRBJ1-2; size: NA; D: NA; length: 13; V: TRBV12-3/TRBV12-4; DNA: TGTGCCAGCAGTTTAGCTCTCGGTTTGGGCTACACCTTC; CDR3: CASSLALGLGYTF
J: TRBJ1-6; size: NA; D: NA; length: 16; V: TRBV7-8; DNA: TGTGCCAGCAGATACACCGACACCCGCAATAATTCACCCCTCCACTTT; CDR3: CASRYTDTRNNSPLHF
J: TRBJ2-1; size: NA; D: NA; length: 12; V: TRBV28; DNA: TGTGCCAGCGGGGGCTTGTACAATGAGCAGTTCTTC; CDR3: CASGGLYNEQFF
J: TRBJ1-4; size: many; D: NA; length: 16; V: TRBV29-1; DNA: TGCAGCGTTGTGGAGGGTCGGAGTGGGTCGAATGAAAAACTGTTTTTT; CDR3: CSVVEGRSGSNEKLFF
J: TRBJ2-7; size: NA; D: TRBD2; length: 14; V: TRBV20-1; DNA: TGCAGTGCTTCAACTAGCGGGATCTCCTACGAGCAGTACTTC; CDR3: CSASTSGISYEQYF
J: TRBJ1-6; size: NA; D: TRBD1; length: 14; V: TRBV2; DNA: TGTGCCAGCAGTGCGGGACAGGGGGACTCACCCCTCCACTTT; CDR3: CASSAGQGDSPLHF
J: TRBJ2-3; size: NA; D: NA; length: 13; V: TRBV20-1; DNA: TGCAGTGCTAGAGAGGTATACACAGATACGCAGTATTTT; CDR3: CSAREVYTDTQYF
J: TRBJ2-3; size: NA; D: TRBD2; length: 16; V: TRBV7-3; DNA: TGTGCCAGCAGCTTACTCGCGGGGGGTAGAGCAGATACGCAGTATTTT; CDR3: CASSLLAGGRADTQYF
J: TRBJ1-1; size: NA; D: NA; length: 13; V: TRBV29-1; DNA: TGCAGCGTTCAACCGACCGGGAACACTGAAGCTTTCTTT; CDR3: CSVQPTGNTEAFF
J: TRBJ1-2; size: NA; D: NA; length: 15; V: TRBV4-3; DNA: TGCGCCAGCAACCCAACCAGGGCGGCTAACTATGGCTACACCTTC; CDR3: CASNPTRAANYGYTF
J: TRBJ2-1; size: NA; D: NA; length: 15; V: TRBV6-1; DNA: TGTGCCAGCAGGCTGACATGGAGCTCCTACAATGAGCAGTTCTTC; CDR3: CASRLTWSSYNEQFF
J: TRBJ2-3; size: NA; D: TRBD2; length: 16; V: TRBV20-1; DNA: TGCAGTGCTAGAGGGTACCCCGGGAGGGACACAGATACGCAGTATTTT; CDR3: CSARGYPGRDTDTQYF
J: TRBJ2-5; size: many; D: NA; length: 14; V: TRBV6-5; DNA: TGTGCCAGCAGTTTCGCACAGAATACAGAGACCCAGTACTTC; CDR3: CASSFAQNTETQYF
J: TRBJ2-7; size: few; D: NA; length: 12; V: TRBV10-3; DNA: TGTGCCATCAGTGCAGGGGACTACGAGCAGTACTTC; CDR3: CAISAGDYEQYF
J: TRBJ1-1; size: many; D: NA; length: 14; V: TRBV25-1; DNA: TGTGCCAGCAGTGAAATCTCAGGGATCGCTGAAGCTTTCTTT; CDR3: CASSEISGIAEAFF
J: TRBJ1-5; size: NA; D: NA; length: 14; V: TRBV5-4; DNA: TGTGCCAGCAGCTTGGTTACAGGGCGTCAGCCCCAGCATTTT; CDR3: CASSLVTGRQPQHF
J: TRBJ2-7; size: NA; D: NA; length: 13; V: TRBV20-1; DNA: TGCAGTCTTTCTAGTCTAAGCTCCTACGAGCAGTACTTC; CDR3: CSLSSLSSYEQYF
J: TRBJ2-1; size: few; D: NA; length: 14; V: TRBV15; DNA: TGTGCCACCAGCGTAAAGTTTGGGGAAGGTGAGCAGTTCTTC; CDR3: CATSVKFGEGEQFF
J: TRBJ2-3; size: NA; D: NA; length: 15; V: TRBV7-3; DNA: TGTGCCAGCAGCTTAGGGACCAAAAGCACAGATACGCAGTATTTT; CDR3: CASSLGTKSTDTQYF
J: TRBJ2-2; size: many; D: NA; length: 13; V: TRBV20-1; DNA: TGCAGTGCTAGAGTCCGGGATGCCGGGGAGCTGTTTTTT; CDR3: CSARVRDAGELFF
J: TRBJ2-7; size: many; D: NA; length: 10; V: TRBV7-9; DNA: TGTGCCAGCAGCTTAGATGAGCAGTACTTC; CDR3: CASSLDEQYF
J: TRBJ2-1; size: NA; D: NA; length: 11; V: TRBV14; DNA: TGTGCCAGCGCCCGGGTCAATGAGCAGTTCTTC; CDR3: CASARVNEQFF
J: TRBJ2-2; size: few; D: TRBD2; length: 13; V: TRBV27; DNA: TGTGCCAGCGGGGGACTAGTGGTCGGGGAGCTGTTTTTT; CDR3: CASGGLVVGELFF
J: TRBJ2-3; size: few; D: NA; length: 14; V: TRBV25-1; DNA: TGTGCCAGCAGCGAAGGGGGGAGGTCAGATACGCAGTATTTT; CDR3: CASSEGGRSDTQYF
J: TRBJ2-7; size: many; D: TRBD2; length: 15; V: TRBV29-1; DNA: TGCAGCGTATTGGGACTAGCGGAAAGCTCCTACGAGCAGTACTTC; CDR3: CSVLGLAESSYEQYF
J: TRBJ1-4; size: few; D: NA; length: 12; V: TRBV7-6; DNA: TGTGCCAGCAGCTTAGGCAGCGAAAAACTGTTTTTT; CDR3: CASSLGSEKLFF
J: TRBJ2-1; size: few; D: NA; length: 12; V: TRBV7-9; DNA: TGTGCCAGCAGCGTTCTAGGGGTTGAGCAGTTCTTC; CDR3: CASSVLGVEQFF
J: TRBJ2-3; size: NA; D: TRBD1; length: 16; V: TRBV7-9; DNA: TGTGCCAGCAGCCTCTCGGCACAGGGGGGCACAGATACGCAGTATTTT; CDR3: CASSLSAQGGTDTQYF
J: TRBJ2-3; size: many; D: NA; length: 14; V: TRBV10-3; DNA: TGTGCCATCAGGAAGGGACCTGACACAGATACGCAGTATTTT; CDR3: CAIRKGPDTDTQYF
J: TRBJ2-1; size: NA; D: NA; length: 17; V: TRBV7-3; DNA: TGTGCCAGCAGCTTCCTACCTTCCGGGACAACCTACAATGAGCAGTTCTTC; CDR3: CASSFLPSGTTYNEQFF
J: TRBJ2-2; size: few; D: NA; length: 12; V: TRBV10-3; DNA: TGTGCCATCAGTGATCGAACCGGGGAGCTGTTTTTT; CDR3: CAISDRTGELFF
J: TRBJ2-7; size: NA; D: TRBD2; length: 19; V: TRBV18; DNA: TGTGCCAGCTCACCTGATTTCCGGACTAGCGGAAGGGAAGCCTACGAGCAGTACTTC; CDR3: CASSPDFRTSGREAYEQYF
J: TRBJ2-7; size: few; D: TRBD1; length: 13; V: TRBV2; DNA: TGTGCCAGCAGGGACAGGGGAAACTACGAGCAGTACTTC; CDR3: CASRDRGNYEQYF
J: TRBJ2-5; size: NA; D: TRBD2; length: 16; V: TRBV6-1; DNA: TGTGCCAGCAGCCTAGCTTACGGGGAGGGCCGAGAGACCCAGTACTTC; CDR3: CASSLAYGEGRETQYF
J: TRBJ2-7; size: NA; D: TRBD2; length: 19; V: TRBV6-5; DNA: TGTGCCAGCAGTTACTTCCCGGGACTAGCGGGAGGGGAACTCTTCGAGCAGTACTTC; CDR3: CASSYFPGLAGGELFEQYF